The 30 T cell receptor beta chains below come from one sample, sequenced in a study of T-cell memory formation after mild COVID-19. TCRdb passed the 5' RACE reads through MiXCR, listing each CDR3 protein once. The sample shows 250,000 to 300,000 distinct CDR3 sequences, 15% to 20% of them seen only once. The sequenced sample was PBMCs or a T cell subset sorted from them (not recorded which). The receptor source for this set is a man between 18 and 35 years old who had mild COVID-19 (a few samples of this study predate the infection). Cell type and time point are not known.

This clonotype was found a few times. The chain couples TRBV6-2 or TRBV6-3 to TRBJ2-3; 10 bases match TRBD1. The V gene's germline CDR1 is MNHEY and CDR2 SVGEGT. The CDR3 has 16 residues. The ends lost 6 bases at V and 7 bases at J; junction bases unmatched: 13. CDR3 in DNA: TGTGCCAGCAGCCACCTCCCGACAGGGGGCATGTATACGCAGTATTTT. Translating gives CASSHLPTGGMYTQYF.

This clonotype showed up just a few times. The chain couples TRBV6-5 to TRBJ1-3; possible D gene TRBD1, 5 bases. The CDR3 extends over 13 amino acids. Trimming left V 4 bases short and J 4 bases short, with 8 bases between. The V gene's germline CDR1 is MNHEY and CDR2 SVGAGI. This CDR3 reads CASSSPGGNTIYF. The CDR3 nucleotides read TGTGCCAGCAGTTCTCCAGGGGGAAACACCATATATTTT.

This clonotype was counted a few times. V gene TRBV6-6 combines with J gene TRBJ2-3, with 8 bases that match TRBD1. Per germline, CDR1 MNHNY and CDR2 SVGAGI (reference sequence). Trimming took 2 bases from V and 3 from J; bases not matched to a gene: 7. This CDR3 region has 16 residues. CDR3 residues: CASSYTRTGKTDTQYF. The CDR3 coding sequence is TGTGCCAGCAGTTACACGAGGACAGGGAAGACAGATACGCAGTATTTT.

This chain joins TRBV14 and TRBJ1-1, with a possible D match to TRBD1 (6 bases). This CDR3 has 17 residues. Germline loops: CDR1 SGHDN, CDR2 FVKESK. Between the trimmed V and J ends, which lost 4 bases and 0 bases, there was a span of 18 bases. Written as DNA, the CDR3 is TGTGCCAGCAGCCTTCCAGAGGGGGTTGGGCTGAACACTGAAGCTTTCTTT. As protein: CASSLPEGVGLNTEAFF.

This clonotype was counted a few times. V is TRBV6-1 and J is TRBJ1-1, with 9 bases identical to TRBD1. The CDR3 is 14 residues long. The junction had 8 bases not matched to a gene; V was cut back by 10 bases and J by 2 bases. Germline-derived CDR1 and CDR2 are MNHNS and SASEGT. The CDR3 loop is CATRGTGFNTEAFF. The CDR3 DNA reads TGTGCCACCCGCGGGACAGGGTTTAACACTGAAGCTTTCTTT.

This clonotype came up a few times. This sequence joins TRBV6-5 and TRBJ1-5; TRBD1 matches 7 bases. J lost 1 base, V lost 5 bases, and 5 bases had no gene match. The CDR3 has 15 residues. CDR1 and CDR2 from the germline V gene are MNHEY and SVGAGI. The CDR3 DNA sequence: TGTGCCAGCAGTCGAACAGGGGAGAGCAATCAGCCCCAGCATTTT. It specifies CASSRTGESNQPQHF.

The V gene is TRBV20-1, the J gene TRBJ2-7, with D tentatively TRBD1 (6 bases). The V gene's germline CDR1 is DFQATT and CDR2 SNEGSKA (reference sequence). The CDR3 runs to 12 residues. Trimming left V 5 bases short and J 0 bases short, with 8 bases between. CDR3: CSASDSSYEQYV. The CDR3 DNA reads TGCAGTGCTTCGGACAGCTCCTACGAGCAGTACGTC.

The J gene is TRBJ1-5, the V gene TRBV6-6, with D possibly matching TRBD1 (5 bases). CDR3 size: 18 residues. CDR1 MNHNY and CDR2 SVGAGI come from the germline V gene (reference sequence). V was trimmed by 2 bases and J by 3 bases, leaving 20 bases between them. CDR3 amino acids: CASSYPSLTDTYNQPQHF. Written as DNA, the CDR3 is TGTGCCAGCAGTTACCCGAGTTTGACAGACACTTACAATCAGCCCCAGCATTTT.

The chain has TRBV6-6 and TRBJ1-2, with D possibly matching TRBD1 (5 bases). This CDR3 has 15 amino acids. The V end was cut by 0 bases, the J end by 2 bases, with 10 bases between. The V gene's germline CDR1 is MNHNY and CDR2 SVGAGI (reference sequence). CDR3 residues: CASSYSWGENYGYTF. For the CDR3, the DNA is TGTGCCAGCAGTTACTCGTGGGGGGAGAACTATGGCTACACCTTC.

The chain couples TRBV5-1 to TRBJ2-2; maybe TRBD1 (5 bases). CDR1 SGHRS and CDR2 YFSETQ come from the germline V gene. The germline V and J ends were trimmed by 1 base and 6 bases, with 13 bases remaining between them. This CDR3 spans 15 amino acids. CDR3: CASSLRQGSPGELFF. CDR3 in DNA: TGCGCCAGCAGCTTGCGGCAGGGATCCCCCGGGGAGCTGTTTTTT.

The chain has TRBV9 and TRBJ2-2; 11 bases are a match to TRBD1. The CDR3 covers 16 residues. Looked up from germline, CDR1 is SGDLS and CDR2 is YYNGEE. V lost 4 bases to trimming and J lost 4 bases; unmatched junction nucleotides: 6. CDR3 sequence (DNA): TGTGCCAGCAGCCCCCGGGACAGGGGGACCACCGGGGAGCTGTTTTTT. Translating it yields CASSPRDRGTTGELFF. Full variable domain (remainder filled in from reference TRBV9 and TRBJ2-2): DSGVTQTPKHLITATGQRVTLRCSPRSGDLSVYWYQQSLDQGLQFLIQYYNGEERAKGNILERFSAQQFPDLHSELNLSSLELGDSALYFCASSPRDRGTTGELFFGEGSRLTVL.

This clonotype was seen more than once but under ten times. The chain has TRBV6-2 or TRBV6-3 and TRBJ2-2; tentatively, D is TRBD2 (5 bases). CDR3 length equals 13 residues. Trimming removed 6 bases at V and 8 bases at J, with 13 bases between. Per the germline V gene, CDR1 is MNHEY and CDR2 is SVGEGT. The DNA of the CDR3 is TGTGCCAGCAGCCCGACTACTTCGGGGGAGCTGTTTTTT. Translated, it gives CASSPTTSGELFF.

This clonotype was found a few times. V usage is TRBV18 and J usage is TRBJ1-2, with TRBD1 matching over 7 bases. The CDR3 is made up of 15 amino acids. Germline V gives CDR1 KGHSH, CDR2 LQKENI. V dropped 6 bases and J dropped 0; count of bases not matched to a gene: 7. The DNA of the CDR3 is TGTGCCAGCTCCCCCTGGGACAGCTCTAACTATGGCTACACCTTC. This codes for CASSPWDSSNYGYTF.

This sequence joins TRBV4-3 and TRBJ2-4, with 10 bases matching TRBD1. Trimming cost V 1 base and J 7 bases; bases outside gene matches: 10. CDR3 size: 17 residues. Germline-derived CDR1 and CDR2 are LGHNA and YSLEER. The CDR3 DNA reads TGCGCCAGCAGCCAAGGGCGGGACAGGGGTGCGGAGAACATTCAGTACTTC. This sequence encodes CASSQGRDRGAENIQYF.

The chain uses TRBV20-1 and TRBJ2-7, with D possibly matching TRBD1 (6 bases). Germline V gene sequence: CDR1 DFQATT, CDR2 SNEGSKA (reference sequence). The CDR3 covers 16 residues. V gave up 1 base and J gave up 0 bases, with 16 bases separating them. The CDR3: CSARVVWGPSSYEQYF. The DNA for the CDR3 is TGCAGTGCTAGAGTGGTATGGGGGCCGAGCTCCTACGAGCAGTACTTC.

The chain carries TRBV19 and TRBJ1-2; TRBD1 is a possible D gene (5 bases). With 5 bases removed from V and 4 bases from J, the gap between germline ends came to 11 bases. The length of the CDR3 is 13 residues. CDR1 LNHDA and CDR2 SQIVND come from the germline V gene (reference sequence). This chain's CDR3 is CASSRGVLYGYTF. CDR3 bases: TGTGCCAGTAGTCGAGGGGTCCTCTATGGCTACACCTTC.

This clonotype came up a few times. The chain carries TRBV3-1 and TRBJ2-2; D is unresolved. The CDR3 sequence is 16 residues long. CDR1 is LGHDT and CDR2 is YNNKEL in the germline V gene (reference sequence). The germline V and J ends were trimmed by 0 bases and 7 bases, with 15 bases remaining between them. CDR3 bases: TGTGCCAGCAGCCAAGATCCTTACCGAAGGCTCGGGGAGCTGTTTTTT. Translated: CASSQDPYRRLGELFF.

This clonotype has just a few counts. V usage is TRBV6-2 or TRBV6-3 and J usage is TRBJ2-2; tentatively, D is TRBD1 (5 bases). This CDR3 region has 16 residues. Germline CDR1 and CDR2: MNHEY and SVGEGT. V gave up 2 bases and J gave up 6 bases, with 16 bases separating them. For the CDR3, the DNA is TGTGCCAGCAGTTACGGGGCGGTTGTTCTGGCCGGGGAGCTGTTTTTT. Protein product: CASSYGAVVLAGELFF.

This chain joins TRBV5-1 and TRBJ1-1; TRBD1 matches 9 bases. The V gene's germline CDR1 is SGHRS and CDR2 YFSETQ. The V gene end was trimmed by 4 bases and the J gene end by 4 bases; junction bases not matched to a gene: 8. The CDR3 contains 15 residues. The CDR3 bases are TGCGCCAGCAGCGGAGGGACAGGGAGGAGCACTGAAGCTTTCTTT. Translating it yields CASSGGTGRSTEAFF. The full variable domain, its missing parts supplied by reference TRBV5-1 and TRBJ1-1, is KAGVTQTPRYLIKTRGQQVTLSCSPISGHRSVSWYQQTPGQGLQFLFEYFSETQRNKGNFPGRFSGRQFSNSRSEMNVSTLELGDSALYLCASSGGTGRSTEAFFGQGTRLTVV.

This clonotype was picked up a small number of times. The rearrangement links TRBV4-1 to TRBJ1-1; D perhaps matches TRBD1 (6 bases). The CDR3 loop spans 14 amino acids. The V end was cut by 3 bases, the J end by 1 base, with 9 bases between. The germline V gene has CDR1 MGHRA and CDR2 YSYEKL. In DNA, the CDR3 is TGCGCCAGCAGCCAGGGACACGGGAACACTGAAGCTTTCTTT. Protein sequence: CASSQGHGNTEAFF.

This clonotype appeared a few times. CDR3 loop: CSVDRAGGPETQYF. CDR3 DNA sequence: TGCAGCGTTGATAGAGCGGGGGGGCCGGAGACCCAGTACTTC. The rearrangement uses TRBV29-1 and TRBJ2-5; TRBD2 matches 10 bases. Germline loops: CDR1 SQVTM, CDR2 ANQGSEA. J lost 5 bases, V lost 3 bases, and 6 bases had no gene match. CDR3 length equals 14 residues.

The sample holds a few counts of this clonotype. The chain has TRBV20-1 and TRBJ1-1; the match to TRBD1 covers 9 bases. V lost 5 bases to trimming and J lost 3 bases; unmatched junction nucleotides: 4. CDR1 is DFQATT and CDR2 is SNEGSKA in the germline V gene (reference sequence). There are 13 residues in the CDR3. CDR3: CSAGDRGYTEAFF. The CDR3 DNA reads as TGCAGTGCTGGTGACAGGGGGTACACTGAAGCTTTCTTT.

V is TRBV6-2 or TRBV6-3 and J is TRBJ2-1; 7 bases fit TRBD1. The ends lost 1 base at V and 8 bases at J; junction bases unmatched: 5. The germline CDR1 and CDR2 sequences are MNHEY and SVGEGT. The CDR3 has 14 amino acids. As DNA, the CDR3 is TGTGCCAGCAGTTACTTGCACAGGGGAGATGAGCAGTTCTTC. The encoded protein is CASSYLHRGDEQFF.

A few counts support this clonotype. CDR3 loop: CASSLGPRRNTIYF. The CDR3 nucleotides are TGTGCCAGCAGTCTCGGACCCCGAAGGAACACCATATATTTT. The chain recombines TRBV6-5 with TRBJ1-3; no clear D. The CDR3 is 14 amino acids. Germline loops: CDR1 MNHEY, CDR2 SVGAGI. The V and J ends lost 5 bases and 7 bases respectively, with 15 bases between them.

CDR3 in amino acids: CASSQGSSKLFF. CDR3 bases: TGCGCCAGCAGCCAAGGGAGCAGCAAACTGTTTTTT. The J gene is TRBJ1-4, the V gene TRBV4-1; D remains ambiguous. Trimming took off 1 base at V and 11 bases at J, with 8 bases between the two ends. This CDR3 has 12 amino acids. CDR1 is MGHRA, CDR2 YSYEKL, per germline.

This clonotype was counted a few times. The V call is TRBV6-6, the J call TRBJ2-3, with D possibly matching TRBD2 (6 bases). The CDR3 consists of 16 residues. Trimming removed 2 bases from V and 0 bases from J, with 12 bases in between. CDR1 is MNHNY and CDR2 is SVGAGI in the germline V gene (reference sequence). This CDR3 reads CASSYVPGESTDTQYF. The CDR3 coding sequence is TGTGCCAGCAGTTACGTCCCGGGGGAAAGCACAGATACGCAGTATTTT.

There are a few counts of this clonotype. The V gene is TRBV6-2 or TRBV6-3, the J gene TRBJ1-1; no clear D gene. Per the germline V gene, CDR1 is MNHEY and CDR2 is SVGEGT. This CDR3 contains 12 residues. Trimming took 6 bases from V and 0 from J, leaving 5 bases between them. CDR3 sequence: CASRTLNTEAFF. The CDR3 coding sequence is TGTGCCAGCAGAACATTGAACACTGAAGCTTTCTTT.

This clonotype has more than one count but fewer than ten. This chain connects TRBV6-6 to TRBJ2-1; TRBD2 matches 8 bases. The CDR3 runs 16 residues. Germline CDR1 reads MNHNY; CDR2 reads SVGAGI (reference sequence). J was trimmed by 2 bases and V by 1 base; bases with no gene match: 4. The CDR3 is CASSYYAGGPYNEQFF. In nucleotides, the CDR3 is TGTGCCAGCAGTTACTATGCGGGGGGTCCCTACAATGAGCAGTTCTTC.

V and J are TRBV30 and TRBJ1-5; D perhaps matches TRBD1 (5 bases). This CDR3 has 12 residues. V gave up 2 bases and J gave up 9 bases, with 11 bases separating them. Germline values: CDR1 GTSNPN, CDR2 SVGIG (reference sequence). The CDR3 region has the DNA TGTGCCTGGAGTCAGCAGGGATCGCCCCAGCATTTT. Its translation: CAWSQQGSPQHF.

This rearrangement joins TRBV7-2 to TRBJ2-1; the match to TRBD2 covers 9 bases. The V and J ends lost 4 bases and 8 bases, in that order; junction bases with no gene match: 9. CDR1 and CDR2 (germline): SGHTA, FQGNSA. The CDR3 consists of 15 residues. The CDR3 reads CASSSGGGAIDEQFF. The DNA of the CDR3 is TGTGCCAGCAGCTCTGGCGGGGGGGCGATCGATGAGCAGTTCTTC.